What follows are 27 T cell receptor beta chains derived from one specimen sequenced in a study of CD8 T cells in ankylosing spondylitis. TCRdb passed the 5' RACE reads through MiXCR, listing each CDR3 protein once. Among some 250,000 distinct CDR3 sequences listed, roughly 8.6% were seen once. Sequencing used blood, either unsorted or a sorted T cell fraction (not recorded which). The origin of the receptors is a male donor with ankylosing spondylitis or in good health (not recorded which).

The table lists this clonotype with many counts. The chain links TRBV9 to TRBJ2-2; 9 nucleotides line up with TRBD1. The CDR3 sequence is 14 residues long. Germline CDR1 and CDR2: SGDLS and YYNGEE. J was trimmed by 7 bases and V by 7 bases; bases with no gene match: 8. CDR3 sequence (DNA): TGTGCCAGCGATGGACAGGGGAGCATCGGGGAGCTGTTTTTT. Its translation is CASDGQGSIGELFF.

As to this clonotype: A much larger clone is a single base away; this may be a read error. The chain joins TRBV11-3 to TRBJ1-1; 7 bases match TRBD1. The V gene's germline CDR1 is SGHNT and CDR2 YENEEA. The CDR3 is 15 amino acids. Trimming removed 5 bases from V and 6 bases from J; junction bases left unmatched: 12. The CDR3 loop is CASSQPGQSVAEAFF. For the CDR3, the DNA is TGTGCCAGCAGCCAACCGGGACAGTCAGTAGCTGAAGCTTTCTTT.

This clonotype was seen many times. The CDR3 region has the DNA TGTGCCAGCAAGTCAGCGCCAAACACCGGGGAGCTGTTTTTT. This gives the protein CASKSAPNTGELFF. This chain links TRBV6-2 or TRBV6-3 with TRBJ2-2; D not certain. The CDR3 is 14 amino acids. CDR1 is MNHEY, CDR2 SVGEGT, per germline. Trimming left V 7 bases short and J 2 bases short, with 11 bases between.

This clonotype was observed many times. The chain has TRBV7-6 and TRBJ1-2, with D tentatively TRBD1 (6 bases). Germline CDR1 reads SGHVS; CDR2 reads FNYEAQ. Trimming shortened V by 4 bases and J by 0 bases, and 9 bases separated the two germline ends. The CDR3 has 14 residues. The CDR3 DNA reads as TGTGCCAGCAGCTACGGACAGACTAACTATGGCTACACCTTC. Protein product: CASSYGQTNYGYTF.

This clonotype was counted ten times or more. V is TRBV6-5 and J is TRBJ2-7, with 8 bases aligning to TRBD1. This CDR3 is 16 amino acids long. Germline CDR1 MNHEY, CDR2 SVGAGI. V lost 0 bases and J lost 2; bases outside the gene matches: 6. The CDR3 here is CASSYSWTGPTYEQYF. Here the CDR3 DNA reads TGTGCCAGCAGTTACTCCTGGACAGGGCCAACCTACGAGCAGTACTTC.

This clonotype came up many times. The rearrangement joins TRBV12-3 or TRBV12-4 to TRBJ1-5; D uncertain. Trimming pared 1 base from V and 4 bases from J, leaving 11 bases between. The CDR3 length is 15 residues. CDR3 region: CASSLEGRKNQPQHF. As DNA, the CDR3 is TGTGCCAGCAGTTTAGAGGGTAGGAAGAATCAGCCCCAGCATTTT.

This clonotype was counted a few times. The gene calls are TRBV6-2 or TRBV6-3 and TRBJ2-1; D is uncertain. The CDR3 is made up of 13 amino acids. CDR1 MNHEY and CDR2 SVGEGT come from the germline V gene. V was pared by 7 bases and J by 10 bases, with 17 bases between. The CDR3 nucleotides are TGTGCCAGCACTAAGGTCGCCTTCAGGGAGCAGTTCTTC. Protein sequence: CASTKVAFREQFF.

This clonotype was picked up a small number of times. The CDR3 DNA is TGTGCCAGCGAGGGTTCAAGGGGATATGGCTACACCTTC. It codes for CASEGSRGYGYTF. This chain links TRBV3-1 with TRBJ1-2, with D maybe TRBD1 (5 bases). The CDR3 totals 13 residues. Germline lookup yields CDR1 LGHDT and CDR2 YNNKEL (reference sequence). V lost 8 bases and J 5 bases, leaving 15 bases between the germline ends. The full variable domain, its missing parts supplied by reference TRBV3-1 and TRBJ1-2, is DTAVSQTPKYLVTQMGNDKSIKCEQNLGHDTMYWYKQDSKKFLKIMFSYNNKELIINETVPNRFSPKSPDKAHLNLHINSLELGDSAVYFCASEGSRGYGYTFGSGTRLTVV.

The CDR3 loop is CASGLDRAYEQYF. CDR3 nucleotide sequence: TGTGCTAGTGGTTTGGACAGGGCCTACGAGCAGTACTTC. This chain joins TRBV12-5 and TRBJ2-7; D possibly corresponds to TRBD1 (6 bases). Germline loops: CDR1 LGHNT, CDR2 FRNRAP. Trimming shortened V by 1 base and J by 2 bases, and 6 bases separated the two germline ends. The CDR3 has 13 amino acids.

This clonotype was seen more than once but under ten times. J is TRBJ1-3 and V is TRBV18; D uncertain. This CDR3 spans 15 amino acids. The V gene lost 1 base and the J gene lost 7 bases, with 14 bases spanning the gap. From germline, CDR1 is KGHSH and CDR2 LQKENI. This CDR3 reads CASSPLQSQENTIYF. The DNA of the CDR3 is TGTGCCAGCTCACCACTCCAGAGCCAGGAGAACACCATATATTTT.

The V call is TRBV7-9, the J call TRBJ2-7; D call uncertain. Per the germline V gene, CDR1 is SEHNR and CDR2 is FQNEAQ (reference sequence). The CDR3 has 11 residues. V was cut by 8 bases and J by 5 bases, with 10 bases left in between. The CDR3 loop is CASRHADEQYF. DNA of the CDR3: TGTGCCAGCCGCCACGCGGACGAGCAGTACTTC.

At least ten counts were recorded for this clonotype. This chain joins TRBV12-3 or TRBV12-4 and TRBJ1-1, with D maybe TRBD1 (5 bases). V lost 6 bases to trimming and J lost 5 bases, with 13 bases between them. This CDR3 is built from 13 residues. CDR3 sequence reads: CASRIGEVTEAFF. Written as DNA, the CDR3 is TGTGCCAGCAGGATAGGGGAGGTGACTGAAGCTTTCTTT.

This clonotype was seen at least ten times. Mismatch with germline at one junction end may stem from a read error. This chain links TRBV5-1 with TRBJ2-7, with no clear D. The CDR3 has 11 amino acids. Per the germline V gene, CDR1 is SGHRS and CDR2 is YFSETQ. The DNA of the CDR3 is TGTGCCAGCAGCTCAACCTACGAGCAGTACTTC. Translating gives CASSSTYEQYF.

This clonotype occurred many times. The J gene is TRBJ2-6, the V gene TRBV7-9; D remains ambiguous. Looked up from germline, CDR1 is SEHNR and CDR2 is FQNEAQ (reference sequence). V gave up 0 bases and J gave up 0 bases, with 9 bases separating them. This CDR3 contains 17 residues. CDR3 protein: CASSLAGLNSGANVLTF. CDR3 in DNA: TGTGCCAGCAGCTTAGCAGGCTTGAACTCTGGGGCCAACGTCCTGACTTTC.

V gene TRBV20-1 combines with J gene TRBJ2-7; the match to TRBD1 covers 10 bases. Germline values: CDR1 DFQATT, CDR2 SNEGSKA (reference sequence). CDR3 size: 12 residues. J gave up 7 bases and V 4 bases, and 4 bases lay outside the gene matches. Written as DNA, the CDR3 is TGCAGTGCTACGGGACAGGGGTGGGAGCAGTACTTC. It codes for CSATGQGWEQYF.

This clonotype has a count of ten or more. V gene TRBV12-3 or TRBV12-4 combines with J gene TRBJ1-5, with D possibly matching TRBD1 (6 bases). Trimming took 6 bases from V and 9 from J, leaving 18 bases between them. This CDR3 is 14 amino acids long. Written as DNA, the CDR3 is TGTGCCAGCAGCCCCCAGGGGCCAGTGGGGCCCCAGCATTTT. It is translated as CASSPQGPVGPQHF.

In this sample, this clonotype turned up many times. V and J are TRBV12-3 or TRBV12-4 and TRBJ2-2, with D tentatively TRBD2 (6 bases). Trimming left V 0 bases short and J 5 bases short, with 10 bases between. The CDR3 has 15 amino acids. CDR3 nucleotide sequence: TGTGCCAGCAGTTTAGCCAGTGGAGGGACCGGGGAGCTGTTTTTT. Protein product: CASSLASGGTGELFF.

This clonotype was picked up many times. The chain couples TRBV5-1 to TRBJ1-1; D not resolved. The V and J ends lost 7 bases and 1 base respectively, with 14 bases between them. Germline CDR1 reads SGHRS; CDR2 reads YFSETQ. The CDR3 loop spans 14 amino acids. This CDR3 is CASCRGSGNTEAFF. Written as DNA, the CDR3 is TGCGCCAGCTGCCGTGGGTCAGGGAACACTGAAGCTTTCTTT.

In this sample, this clonotype turned up a few times. CDR3 DNA: TGCGCCAGCAGCCAAGAGCCAACCAATCAGCCCCAGCATTTT. Its protein is CASSQEPTNQPQHF. The chain uses TRBV4-3 and TRBJ1-5; the D is unclear. V was pared by 0 bases and J by 3 bases, with 6 bases between. This CDR3 contains 14 residues. Germline CDR1 is LGHNA and CDR2 is YSLEER.

V and J are TRBV20-1 and TRBJ1-6; weak D call: TRBD1 (6 bases). CDR1 and CDR2 from the germline V gene are DFQATT and SNEGSKA (reference sequence). The CDR3 sequence is 15 residues long. The V gene lost 0 bases and the J gene lost 6 bases, with 12 bases spanning the gap. CDR3 loop: CSARDLDRINSPLHF. In nucleotides, the CDR3 is TGCAGTGCTAGAGATCTGGACAGAATTAATTCACCCCTCCACTTT.

This clonotype was counted at least ten times. This chain joins TRBV20-1 and TRBJ1-1, with a tentative D call TRBD1 (5 bases). The CDR3 is 14 residues long. Germline loops: CDR1 DFQATT, CDR2 SNEGSKA (reference sequence). The V end was cut by 3 bases, the J end by 5 bases, with 16 bases between. CDR3 nucleotide sequence: TGCAGTGCTAGGACAGCCTTCGGTGAGACTGAAGCTTTCTTT. Its translation is CSARTAFGETEAFF.

This clonotype was seen at least ten times. The J gene is TRBJ2-1, the V gene TRBV29-1, with 9 bases that match TRBD1. V lost 6 bases, J lost 4 bases, and 4 bases stayed unmatched. The CDR3 is 13 amino acids. Germline assignment: CDR1 SQVTM and CDR2 ANQGSEA. CDR3 protein: CSVWTGAYNEQFF. The CDR3 DNA follows: TGCAGCGTGTGGACAGGGGCATACAATGAGCAGTTCTTC.

Ten or more counts support this clonotype. This chain uses TRBV29-1 with TRBJ2-3; 13 bases line up with TRBD2. Germline CDR1 SQVTM, CDR2 ANQGSEA. J gave up 2 bases and V 6 bases, and 11 bases lay outside the gene matches. This CDR3 comprises 17 residues. The CDR3 loop reads CSVLGTSGVWYTDTQYF. The CDR3 bases are TGCAGCGTCCTGGGGACTAGCGGGGTCTGGTACACAGATACGCAGTATTTT.

This clonotype appeared many times. The chain links TRBV20-1 to TRBJ2-7; 12 bases are a match to TRBD2. The CDR3 has 12 amino acids. V shed 6 bases, J shed 7 bases, and the junction held 4 bases outside the gene matches. Germline V gene lookup returns CDR1 DFQATT and CDR2 SNEGSKA (reference sequence). CDR3 bases: TGCAGTGCCTCCGGGACTAGCGGGGAGCAGTACTTC. It is translated as CSASGTSGEQYF.

This clonotype came up many times. The V call is TRBV13, the J call TRBJ1-1; no reliable D call. Trimming took off 3 bases at V and 11 bases at J, with 13 bases between the two ends. CDR1 and CDR2 (germline): PRHDT, FYEKMQ (reference sequence). CDR3 length: 12 amino acids. Here the CDR3 DNA reads TGTGCCAGCAGCTTTCGGGAACCCAAGGCTTTCTTT. Protein sequence: CASSFREPKAFF.

The table lists this clonotype with a few counts. The V call is TRBV18, the J call TRBJ2-1, with D maybe TRBD1 (6 bases). The V and J ends lost 3 bases and 8 bases respectively, with 17 bases between them. Germline V CDR1 and CDR2: KGHSH, LQKENI. There are 15 residues in the CDR3. CDR3 sequence reads: CASSPLGTLMYEQFF. CDR3 bases: TGTGCCAGCTCACCTCTCGGGACATTGATGTATGAGCAGTTCTTC.

This clonotype came up a few times. The chain uses TRBV6-6 and TRBJ1-1; D perhaps matches TRBD1 (5 bases). CDR3 length equals 12 residues. The germline CDR1 and CDR2 sequences are MNHNY and SVGAGI (reference sequence). Trimming removed 2 bases at V and 8 bases at J, with 9 bases between. CDR3: CASSYGDSEAFF. CDR3 sequence (DNA): TGTGCCAGCAGTTACGGAGACAGCGAAGCTTTCTTT.